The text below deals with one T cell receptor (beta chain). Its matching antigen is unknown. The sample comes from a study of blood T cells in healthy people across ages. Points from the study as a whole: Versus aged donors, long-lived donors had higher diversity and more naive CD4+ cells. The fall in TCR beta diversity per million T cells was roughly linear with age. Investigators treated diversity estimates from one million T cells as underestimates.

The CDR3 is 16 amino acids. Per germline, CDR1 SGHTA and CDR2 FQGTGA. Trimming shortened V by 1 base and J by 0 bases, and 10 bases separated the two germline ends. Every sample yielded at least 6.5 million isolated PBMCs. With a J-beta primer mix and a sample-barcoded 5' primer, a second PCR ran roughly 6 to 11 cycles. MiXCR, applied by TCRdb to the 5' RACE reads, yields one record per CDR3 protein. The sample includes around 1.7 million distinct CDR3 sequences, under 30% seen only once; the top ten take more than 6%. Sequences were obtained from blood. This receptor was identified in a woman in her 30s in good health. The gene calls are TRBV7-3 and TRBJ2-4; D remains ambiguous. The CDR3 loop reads CASSLIRATAKNIQYF. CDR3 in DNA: TGTGCCAGCAGCTTAATAAGAGCTACAGCCAAAAACATTCAGTACTTC.